This T cell receptor beta chain came from a study of regulatory T cells in long-lasting Graves disease. As regards this clonotype: With a much larger clone just one base away, this may be a read error.

Researchers made TCR beta libraries by using iRepertoire HTBI primers and running Arm-PCR on CDR3 regions. TCRdb used MiXCR to reprocess the multiplex PCR reads, holding one entry per CDR3 protein. Of approximately 470,000 distinct CDR3 sequences in the sample, about 16% were seen once. The time point here: newly diagnosed GD, antithyroid drugs for less than 3 months. PBMC-derived RNA was used for the TCR library. This sample was also put to use in a study of T cells in Graves' hyperthyroidism and ophthalmopathy.

The input for sequencing was peripheral blood mononuclear cells (PBMCs), taken at new diagnosis, from a patient treated with antithyroid drugs. This clonotype originated in a man aged 40-49 years with Graves disease.

The CDR3, as DNA: TGTGCCAGCAGTTTTGGTCTCGAGTCAAATCAGCCCCAGCATTTT. Translating it yields CASSFGLESNQPQHF. The chain joins TRBV28 to TRBJ1-5; D unresolved. Germline V gene sequence: CDR1 MDHEN, CDR2 SYDVKM. Trimming took off 3 bases at V and 4 bases at J, with 13 bases between the two ends. There are 15 residues in the CDR3.